These 2 T cell receptor beta chains were sequenced from one sample in a study of CD8 T cells in Susac syndrome. It was with random hexamers that about 0.45 to 1 ug RNA was reverse transcribed. From the immunoSEQ multiplex PCR reads, TCRdb called clonotypes with MiXCR, one entry per CDR3 protein. The sample has 350,000 to 550,000 distinct CDR3 sequences; 85% to 90% are singletons. What was sequenced was CD8+ T cells from PBMCs. These receptors originate from a human donor with multiple sclerosis.

This clonotype was seen just once. The genes are TRBV6-2 or TRBV6-3 and TRBJ1-1; 8 nucleotides line up with TRBD1. The CDR3 runs to 16 residues. The ends lost 6 bases at V and 3 bases at J; junction bases unmatched: 12. Germline V CDR1 and CDR2: MNHEY, SVGEGT. CDR3 nucleotides: TGTGCCAGCAGATCCCAGGGGGCCGGTTCGGACACTGAAGCTTTCTTT. It encodes CASRSQGAGSDTEAFF.

The rearrangement joins TRBV15 to TRBJ2-7, with TRBD1 matching over 9 bases. Germline V gene lookup returns CDR1 LNHNV and CDR2 YYDKDF (reference sequence). The CDR3 is made up of 15 amino acids. V was clipped by 5 bases and J by 3 bases; unmatched bases: 8. CDR3 amino acids: CATSDRPDRGYEQYF. The DNA for the CDR3 is TGTGCCACCAGCGACCGTCCGGACAGGGGCTACGAGCAGTACTTC.